This T cell receptor beta chain emerged from a study of shared clonotypes between healthy human individuals. Remarks on this clone: Its antigen is currently unknown.

Researchers partitioned CD4+ cells into CD45RA+ naive and CD45RA-negative memory subsets. Study-wide results and limits: Rarefaction curves obtained for sorted subsets showed sequencing incomplete despite large depth. A limitation of the genetic and exposure-history diversity represented arose from few donors. Among non-shared clonotypes, generation probabilities were lower than among those shared by all four donors.

V was pared by 6 bases and J by 3 bases, with 8 bases of the junction left unmatched. This CDR3 has 16 amino acids. In germline, CDR1 is KGHSH, CDR2 LQKENI. Sequencing used immunoSEQ multiplex PCR; TCRdb keeps in-frame clones, though not all of them. The sample lists 2 million to 3 million clones; more than 90% were seen once. The chain joins TRBV18 to TRBJ2-2; 9 bases are a match to TRBD1. The sample consisted of naive CD4+ T cells sorted from blood. Subset meaning: CD45RA+ positively selected. The clonotype originates from a young man in good health. CDR3 sequence: CASSPRQGVDTGELFF. For the CDR3, the DNA is TGTGCCAGCTCGCCTAGACAGGGGGTCGACACCGGGGAGCTGTTTTTT.